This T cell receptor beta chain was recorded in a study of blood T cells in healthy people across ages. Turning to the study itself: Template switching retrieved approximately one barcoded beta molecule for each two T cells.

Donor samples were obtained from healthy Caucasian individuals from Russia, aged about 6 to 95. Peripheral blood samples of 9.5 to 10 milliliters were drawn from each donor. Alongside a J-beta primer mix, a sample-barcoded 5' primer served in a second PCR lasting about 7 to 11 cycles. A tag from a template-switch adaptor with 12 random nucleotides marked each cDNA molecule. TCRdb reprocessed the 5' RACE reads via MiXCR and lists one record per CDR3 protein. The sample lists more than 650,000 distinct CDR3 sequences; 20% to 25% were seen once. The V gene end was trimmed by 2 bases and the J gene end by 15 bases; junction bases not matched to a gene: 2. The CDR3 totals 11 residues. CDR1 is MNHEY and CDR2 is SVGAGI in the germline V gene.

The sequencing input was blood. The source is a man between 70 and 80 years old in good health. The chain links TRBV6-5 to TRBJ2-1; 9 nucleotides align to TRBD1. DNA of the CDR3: TGTGCCAGCAGTTACGGGACAGGGACGTTCTTC. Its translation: CASSYGTGTFF.